These T cell receptor beta chains were read from a single sample in a study of metastatic and nonmetastatic thyroid tumors. TCRdb re-called clones from the PCR reads using MiXCR. The table shows some 83,000 clones, with approximately 12% occurring only once. Material for sequencing was tumor tissue. All receptors come from a female donor with papillary thyroid cancer or a benign thyroid nodule (not recorded which). Some clones in this sample may be carry-over from other donors' samples. The CDR3 runs from the conserved cysteine through the conserved F or W. The D gene is left open where the match is weak. Expanded clones get a size class; other rows say once, few or many, or leave the size out.

>many|TRBJ2-1|TRBD2|TRBV12-3/TRBV12-4
CASSFITGGPGNEQFF
TGTGCCAGCAGTTTTATAACGGGAGGGCCCGGGAATGAGCAGTTCTTC
>-|TRBJ1-2|-|TRBV14
CASSQWGGTLYGYTF
TGTGCCAGCAGCCAATGGGGGGGCACACTCTATGGCTACACCTTC
>many|TRBJ2-1|-|TRBV20-1
CSASRGGANEQFF
TGCAGTGCTAGTCGTGGCGGAGCCAATGAGCAGTTCTTC
>many|TRBJ2-3|TRBD2|TRBV20-1
CSARSSGRIADTQYF
TGCAGTGCTAGGTCTAGCGGGAGAATCGCAGATACGCAGTATTTT
>many|TRBJ2-1|-|TRBV20-1
CSARGDHSTPNEQFF
TGCAGTGCTAGAGGGGACCATTCCACCCCCAATGAGCAGTTCTTC
>-|TRBJ2-5|-|TRBV5-1
CASSLEGGWRETQYF
TGCGCCAGCAGCTTGGAGGGGGGATGGCGAGAGACCCAGTACTTC
>many|TRBJ2-5|-|TRBV19
CASSERQRAQYF
TGTGCCAGTAGTGAACGTCAGCGGGCCCAGTACTTC
>many|TRBJ2-3|-|TRBV19
CASSRTGILTMDTQYF
TGTGCCAGTAGTCGTACAGGGATTCTCACGATGGATACGCAGTATTTT
>many|TRBJ1-6|-|TRBV25-1
CASSDPGGRNSPLHF
TGTGCCAGCAGTGATCCGGGGGGGCGTAATTCACCCCTCCACTTT
>many|TRBJ2-3|TRBD2|TRBV4-1
CASSLRTSGGTDTQYF
TGCGCCAGCAGCCTCCGGACTAGCGGGGGCACAGATACGCAGTATTTT
>many|TRBJ2-3|TRBD1|TRBV5-1
CASRDRDTDTQYF
TGCGCCAGCAGGGACAGGGACACAGATACGCAGTATTTT
>many|TRBJ1-1|-|TRBV5-6
CASSYSDRLNTEAFF
TGTGCCAGCAGCTATTCGGACAGATTGAACACTGAAGCTTTCTTT
>-|TRBJ2-1|-|TRBV29-1
CSGWDIFNEQFF
TGCAGCGGATGGGACATTTTTAATGAGCAGTTCTTC
>many|TRBJ1-5|-|TRBV5-1
CASSSRPGGGQPQHF
TGCGCCAGCAGCTCAAGGCCCGGGGGTGGTCAGCCCCAGCATTTT
>many|TRBJ1-2|TRBD1|TRBV6-1
CASQDRVYGYTF
TGTGCCAGCCAGGACAGGGTTTATGGCTACACCTTC
>many|TRBJ2-5|-|TRBV6-1
CATLDHRMKTQYF
TGTGCCACCCTAGACCACAGGATGAAGACCCAGTACTTC
>many|TRBJ2-1|-|TRBV28
CASSLGGVAANNEQFF
TGTGCCAGCAGTTTAGGAGGGGTCGCCGCAAACAATGAGCAGTTCTTC
>many|TRBJ2-7|TRBD1|TRBV12-3/TRBV12-4
CASSLMNRGFGEQYF
TGTGCCAGCAGTTTAATGAACAGGGGTTTTGGCGAGCAGTACTTC
>many|TRBJ2-1|TRBD2|TRBV5-4
CASEFAGGRGNEQFF
TGTGCCAGCGAATTCGCGGGAGGGCGGGGCAATGAGCAGTTCTTC
>many|TRBJ1-1|-|TRBV19
CASSIEEGGAAFF
TGTGCCAGTAGTATAGAGGAAGGAGGGGCAGCTTTCTTT
>many|TRBJ2-2|TRBD2|TRBV6-1
CASGSGSDTGELFF
TGTGCCAGCGGAAGCGGGAGCGACACCGGGGAGCTGTTTTTT
>medium-sized|TRBJ1-5|-|TRBV11-2
CASSDTVARAQRPQHF
TGTGCCAGCAGCGACACCGTGGCAAGGGCCCAGAGGCCCCAGCATTTT